Listed here are 3 T cell receptor beta chains from one sample, sequenced in a study of T cell responses to AZD1222 COVID-19 vaccine. This table comes from immunoSEQ multiplex PCR, and its TCRdb copy is limited to in-frame clones, with some not included. This repertoire shows approximately 170,000 clones, roughly 90% found once; its top ten account for 1.5% to 2%. The sequenced sample was peripheral blood, obtained on day 0 of AZD1222 vaccination. The receptors were gathered from an adult in good health.

Points on this clone: Other nucleotide sequences from this sample produce the same CDR3. The rearrangement joins TRBV2 to TRBJ2-5; possible D gene TRBD2, 5 bases. This CDR3 is built from 11 residues. V dropped 6 bases and J dropped 7 bases, with 9 bases sitting between them. Germline V gene sequence: CDR1 SNHLY, CDR2 FYNNEI. The CDR3 DNA follows: TGTGCCAGCAGCCCGAGCGGGACCCAGTACTTC. Protein sequence: CASSPSGTQYF. The whole variable domain, filled in from reference TRBV2 and TRBJ2-5, reads EPEVTQTPSHQVTQMGQEVILRCVPISNHLYFYWYRQILGQKVEFLVSFYNNEISEKSEIFDDQFSVERPDGSNFTLKIRSTKLEDSAMYFCASSPSGTQYFGPGTRLLVL.

The CDR3 DNA reads TGCGCCAGCAGTCAATCCTCGACTAGCCACGAGCAGTACTTC. It is translated as CASSQSSTSHEQYF. J is TRBJ2-7 and V is TRBV4-1; 7 bases match TRBD2. The CDR3 spans 14 residues. The ends lost 6 bases at V and 5 bases at J; junction bases unmatched: 10. Germline loops: CDR1 MGHRA, CDR2 YSYEKL.

CDR3 nucleotide sequence: TGTGCCAGCAGCCGGGAGAGGGGACAGTTACCCTCCTCTAACTATGGCTACACCTTC. Residues: CASSRERGQLPSSNYGYTF. V usage is TRBV3-1 (or the pseudogene TRBV3-2) and J usage is TRBJ1-2, with 7 bases matching TRBD1. Germline V lookup: CDR1 LGHDT, CDR2 YNNKEL (reference sequence). The length of the CDR3 is 19 residues. Trimming at V came to 4 bases and at J to 0 bases, leaving 17 bases not matched to a gene.